The present T cell receptor (beta chain) was sequenced within a study of blood T cell repertoires in COVID-19. Study overall: Acute-phase and convalescent COVID-19 samples originated in the United States, Italy and Spain.

Germline V gene data show CDR1 as SGHTA and CDR2 as FQGNSA. V lost 5 bases to trimming and J lost 5 bases, with 16 bases between them. This CDR3 is built from 15 residues. As processed by the authors: Reference gene primer amplification in the assay estimated nucleated cell counts. Produced via immunoSEQ multiplex PCR; TCRdb's table is partial and in-frame only. V, J and clone size reflect that table, while D and trimming were determined from the DNA. The data contain around 67,000 clones, around 88% of them singletons. Specimen: peripheral blood. V usage is TRBV7-2 and J usage is TRBJ2-4; weak D call: TRBD1 (7 bases). The clonotype comes from a woman of 80 years or more with active or convalescent COVID-19. DNA of the CDR3: TGTGCCAGCAGCGCAAGCGCGGGACAGCAAAACATTCAGTACTTC. Its translation is CASSASAGQQNIQYF.